These 26 T cell receptor beta chains were sequenced from one sample in a study of cytomegalovirus exposure and HLA in healthy donors. The PCR employed 60 Vbeta primers together with 13 Jbeta primers. Profiling relied on immunoSEQ multiplex PCR, and the TCRdb table lists in-frame clones only, not all of them. The sample lists around 140,000 clones, just under 80% occurring once. The specimen was PBMCs. The receptors come from a woman under 30 in good health and CMV-seronegative.

J is TRBJ1-1 and V is TRBV5-8; TRBD1 is a possible D gene (5 bases). V was clipped by 0 bases and J by 4 bases, with 19 bases between them. The CDR3 consists of 17 residues. From germline, CDR1 is SGHTS and CDR2 YDEGEE. CDR3 amino acids: CASSLAKGARVGTEAFF. The DNA of the CDR3 is TGTGCCAGCAGCTTGGCCAAAGGGGCCAGAGTGGGCACTGAAGCTTTCTTT.

In this sample, this clone turned up a few times. The chain uses TRBV6-5 and TRBJ1-1; TRBD1 is a possible D gene (6 bases). Germline CDR1 and CDR2: MNHEY and SVGAGI. V was pared by 2 bases and J by 4 bases, with 17 bases between. The CDR3 is 16 amino acids. The CDR3 loop is CASSYDGGAQITEAFF. In nucleotides, the CDR3 is TGTGCCAGCAGTTACGATGGGGGGGCTCAGATCACTGAAGCTTTCTTT.

This rearrangement joins TRBV6-1 to TRBJ2-7; 11 positions match TRBD2. V was pared by 6 bases and J by 5 bases, with 6 bases of the junction left unmatched. The germline gives CDR1 MNHNS, CDR2 SASEGT. The CDR3 extends over 14 amino acids. The CDR3 is CASRIAGGPDEQYF. The CDR3 DNA is TGTGCCAGCAGGATAGCGGGAGGGCCAGACGAGCAGTACTTC.

The chain links TRBV15 to TRBJ2-1, with 9 positions matching TRBD1. The V gene's germline CDR1 is LNHNV and CDR2 YYDKDF (reference sequence). This CDR3 has 17 residues. V was clipped by 0 bases and J by 4 bases; unmatched bases: 7. The CDR3 loop reads CATSRDPRDRVYNEQFF. CDR3 DNA sequence: TGTGCCACCAGCAGAGACCCCCGGGACAGGGTTTACAATGAGCAGTTCTTC.

The V call is TRBV4-2, the J call TRBJ2-7; 13 nucleotides align to TRBD2. The germline CDR1 and CDR2 sequences are LGHNA and YNFKEQ. The CDR3 contains 18 residues. V gave up 0 bases and J gave up 6 bases; unmatched junction bases: 11. This chain's CDR3 is CASSQDSRLAGGWGEQYF. CDR3 nucleotides: TGTGCCAGCAGCCAAGATAGTCGACTAGCGGGAGGATGGGGCGAGCAGTACTTC.

The V gene is TRBV6-5, the J gene TRBJ1-1; TRBD1 agrees at 9 bases. Germline CDR1 and CDR2: MNHEY and SVGAGI. V gave up 2 bases and J gave up 5 bases; unmatched junction bases: 6. The CDR3 spans 15 residues. The CDR3 bases are TGTGCCAGCAGTTACCGGGGACAGGGAGGGACTGAAGCTTTCTTT. This gives the protein CASSYRGQGGTEAFF.

This clone was picked up a small number of times. The V call is TRBV6-5, the J call TRBJ2-7; D is perhaps TRBD2 (6 bases). This CDR3 has 13 amino acids. The germline V and J ends were trimmed by 6 bases and 6 bases, with 15 bases remaining between them. Looked up from germline, CDR1 is MNHEY and CDR2 is SVGAGI. CDR3 DNA sequence: TGTGCCAGCAGGGTCCTCGGGAGTGTCGAGCAGTACTTC. It translates to CASRVLGSVEQYF.

This clone was picked up a small number of times. V usage is TRBV7-9 and J usage is TRBJ2-1, with 7 bases that match TRBD2. CDR3 size: 17 residues. Looked up from germline, CDR1 is SEHNR and CDR2 is FQNEAQ (reference sequence). The ends lost 5 bases at V and 6 bases at J; junction bases unmatched: 16. The CDR3 sequence is CASSLGPWGGVSNEQFF. For the CDR3, the DNA is TGTGCCAGCAGCCTTGGACCCTGGGGGGGAGTAAGCAATGAGCAGTTCTTC.

The V gene is TRBV9, the J gene TRBJ2-2; D is unclear. V was pared by 7 bases and J by 4 bases, with 8 bases between. This CDR3 is 12 amino acids long. Germline V gene sequence: CDR1 SGDLS, CDR2 YYNGEE. CDR3 sequence reads: CASGGGTGELFF. The CDR3 DNA follows: TGTGCCAGCGGTGGCGGCACCGGGGAGCTGTTTTTT. Drawing the rest from reference TRBV9 and TRBJ2-2, the complete variable domain is DSGVTQTPKHLITATGQRVTLRCSPRSGDLSVYWYQQSLDQGLQFLIQYYNGEERAKGNILERFSAQQFPDLHSELNLSSLELGDSALYFCASGGGTGELFFGEGSRLTVL.

J is TRBJ2-7 and V is TRBV29-1; tentative D call: TRBD1 (6 bases). The CDR3 length is 15 residues. The germline CDR1 and CDR2 sequences are SQVTM and ANQGSEA. V lost 7 bases and J lost 3, with 22 bases in between. CDR3 residues: CSGDKWGRNGYEQYF. For the CDR3, the DNA is TGCAGCGGTGATAAATGGGGGCGGAATGGCTACGAGCAGTACTTC.

The chain combines TRBV6-5 with TRBJ1-2; a weak D match, TRBD1 (6 bases). V was clipped by 6 bases and J by 7 bases, with 18 bases between them. The CDR3 runs to 14 residues. Per germline, CDR1 MNHEY and CDR2 SVGAGI. This chain's CDR3 is CASSLGGGISGYTF. The CDR3 nucleotides are TGTGCCAGCAGCCTAGGGGGGGGGATAAGTGGCTACACCTTC.

This chain links TRBV2 with TRBJ1-1; no firm D call. Trimming removed 7 bases from V and 1 base from J, with 7 bases in between. The germline gives CDR1 SNHLY, CDR2 FYNNEI. This CDR3 is 12 amino acids long. The CDR3 reads CASNTRNTEAFF. The DNA of the CDR3 is TGTGCCAGCAACACAAGGAACACTGAAGCTTTCTTT.

The chain recombines TRBV29-1 with TRBJ2-7; TRBD1 agrees at 12 bases. The CDR3 runs to 13 residues. Germline V gives CDR1 SQVTM, CDR2 ANQGSEA. Trimming removed 4 bases from V and 6 bases from J; junction bases left unmatched: 4. The CDR3 nucleotides read TGCAGCGTTGGGGGGACAGGGGGCTCCGAGCAGTACTTC. Residues: CSVGGTGGSEQYF.

This clone was found once. The chain carries TRBV5-4 and TRBJ2-1; 8 bases match TRBD2. From germline, CDR1 is SGHNT and CDR2 YYREEE (reference sequence). With V trimmed by 5 bases and J by 8 bases, 12 bases remained unmatched. The CDR3 is 15 amino acids. The CDR3 region has the DNA TGTGCCAGCAGTCCTGGCCGGGGGGGAGGCTATGAGCAGTTCTTC. It encodes CASSPGRGGGYEQFF.

V usage is TRBV15 and J usage is TRBJ1-5; D remains ambiguous. This CDR3 is built from 15 residues. Germline CDR1 LNHNV, CDR2 YYDKDF (reference sequence). Trimming removed 0 bases from V and 0 bases from J, with 6 bases in between. The chain's CDR3 is CATSRDSGSNQPQHF. The CDR3 DNA sequence: TGTGCCACCAGCAGAGATTCGGGTAGCAATCAGCCCCAGCATTTT.

The chain recombines TRBV19 with TRBJ1-4; tentatively, D is TRBD1 (5 bases). Germline CDR1 LNHDA, CDR2 SQIVND (reference sequence). CDR3 length: 13 residues. V was cut by 6 bases and J by 2 bases, with 7 bases left in between. The CDR3 loop reads CASRGGTNEKLFF. CDR3 DNA sequence: TGTGCCAGTAGGGGGGGTACTAATGAAAAACTGTTTTTT.

This clone was picked up a small number of times. The rearrangement links TRBV4-2 to TRBJ2-3, with 10 bases fitting TRBD2. V trimming: 2 bases; J trimming: 2 bases; junction bases outside the gene matches: 4. The CDR3 covers 16 residues. The germline V gene encodes CDR1 LGHNA and CDR2 YNFKEQ. The CDR3 here is CASSQTSGKPTDTQYF. The CDR3 DNA reads TGTGCCAGCAGCCAAACTAGCGGGAAGCCCACAGATACGCAGTATTTT.

The chain carries TRBV25-1 and TRBJ2-3; 8 nucleotides agree with TRBD1. The CDR3 loop spans 15 amino acids. Germline V gives CDR1 MGHDK, CDR2 SYGVNS. Unmatched junction bases numbered 9, after V lost 4 bases and J lost 6 bases. In DNA, the CDR3 is TGTGCCAGCAGTGTGGGGGCAGGGGGCGCGGATACGCAGTATTTT. Its protein product is CASSVGAGGADTQYF.

This chain links TRBV25-1 with TRBJ2-2; the match to TRBD2 covers 8 bases. V was pared by 6 bases and J by 8 bases, with 17 bases of the junction left unmatched. From germline, CDR1 is MGHDK and CDR2 SYGVNS. The CDR3 is 17 residues long. The CDR3 reads CASRLVRTSLLPGELFF. CDR3 bases: TGTGCCAGCAGGCTAGTTAGGACTAGCCTATTACCAGGGGAGCTGTTTTTT.

The rearrangement uses TRBV9 and TRBJ1-1, with D perhaps matching TRBD1 (5 bases). Germline-derived CDR1 and CDR2 are SGDLS and YYNGEE. V lost 0 bases, J lost 5 bases, and 17 bases lay in between. This CDR3 is 16 amino acids long. DNA for the CDR3: TGTGCCAGCAGCGTAGAGGTGGGGGGGGTAGGGACTGAAGCTTTCTTT. This translates into CASSVEVGGVGTEAFF.

About this clone itself: The sample holds other DNA sequences that translate to the same CDR3. The rearrangement links TRBV6-1 to TRBJ1-1; D not certain. The CDR3 extends over 13 amino acids. The germline V gene encodes CDR1 MNHNS and CDR2 SASEGT. The germline V and J ends were trimmed by 2 bases and 1 base, with 5 bases remaining between them. CDR3 nucleotide sequence: TGTGCCAGCAGTGAACCCGGGAACACTGAAGCTTTCTTT. Its protein is CASSEPGNTEAFF.

The rearrangement links TRBV13 to TRBJ2-7; 7 bases line up with TRBD2. The CDR3 length is 14 residues. CDR1 is PRHDT, CDR2 FYEKMQ, per germline (reference sequence). Trimming took 2 bases from V and 3 from J; bases not matched to a gene: 4. This CDR3 is CASSLSLAVYEQYF. The CDR3 DNA is TGTGCCAGCAGCTTAAGCCTAGCGGTCTACGAGCAGTACTTC.

The chain has TRBV7-2 and TRBJ2-7, with a tentative D call TRBD2 (7 bases). The CDR3 has 15 residues. V dropped 5 bases and J dropped 2 bases, with 16 bases sitting between them. Germline CDR1 SGHTA, CDR2 FQGNSA. CDR3 bases: TGTGCCAGCAGCGCCGCTGCGGGGGCAACCTACGAGCAGTACTTC. Translating gives CASSAAAGATYEQYF.

CDR3 DNA: TGTGCCAGCAGCTCCCGACAGAAGACCCACTCCATCTATGGCTACACCTTC. As protein: CASSSRQKTHSIYGYTF. The V and J genes are TRBV7-8 and TRBJ1-2, with D perhaps matching TRBD1 (5 bases). V lost 4 bases and J 4 bases, leaving 22 bases between the germline ends. CDR1 SGHVS and CDR2 FQNEAQ come from the germline V gene. The CDR3 length is 17 residues.

This chain links TRBV18 with TRBJ1-1; D call uncertain. The CDR3 spans 14 residues. Germline V gives CDR1 KGHSH, CDR2 LQKENI. With 0 bases removed from V and 1 base from J, the gap between germline ends came to 6 bases. The CDR3 nucleotides are TGTGCCAGCTCACCACCGGAGGGGAACACTGAAGCTTTCTTT. The encoded protein is CASSPPEGNTEAFF.

The chain recombines TRBV10-1 with TRBJ2-2; perhaps TRBD2 as D (5 bases). The V end was cut by 8 bases, the J end by 5 bases, with 18 bases between. Germline CDR1 is WNHNN and CDR2 is SYGVQD (reference sequence). The CDR3 runs 15 residues. The CDR3 loop is CASSEEERGTGELFF. The DNA of the CDR3 is TGCGCCAGCTCTGAGGAGGAGCGCGGTACCGGGGAGCTGTTTTTT.